This TCR beta chain was recovered during a study of OX40 agonist ivuxolimab in advanced cancers. TCRdb's table, derived via immunoSEQ multiplex PCR, lists solely in-frame clones and lacks some. Of about 84,000 clones in the sample, 85% to 90% are singletons; the top ten hold roughly 0.2%. CDR3 length equals 17 residues. Germline V gene data show CDR1 as KGHSH and CDR2 as LQKENI. Trimming cost V 4 bases and J 4 bases, with 22 bases left between them. V usage is TRBV18 and J usage is TRBJ1-2, with a weak D call TRBD1 (6 bases). Material: CD4+ or CD8+ T cells sorted from blood, obtained in a trial of the OX40 agonist ivuxolimab. This clonotype originated in an adult with an advanced solid tumor such as melanoma, head and neck, liver or kidney cancer. The CDR3 DNA reads as TGTGCCAGCTCACAAACGACAGGTCCAGGACGATTCTATGGCTACACCTTC. It encodes CASSQTTGPGRFYGYTF.